This T cell receptor beta chain was captured by sequencing in a study of PD-L1 blockade in urothelial cancer. Looking at the study overall: Across blood samples, T cells had a median count of approximately 130,000.

The CDR3 contains 14 residues. The V and J ends lost 0 bases and 1 base respectively, with 7 bases between them. Germline V CDR1 and CDR2: LNHDA, SQIVND (reference sequence). Comments on this clone: The antigen remains unidentified.

Notes on the study in general: By 3 weeks, tumor-associated blood clones had expanded more in durable-benefit patients.

Sample time point: pretreatment peripheral blood. TCR analog templates of synthetic origin were spiked into each PCR. Profiled with immunoSEQ multiplex PCR; TCRdb holds only in-frame clones, not every one. Among 90,000 or so clones listed, around 89% were seen once. The rearrangement joins TRBV19 to TRBJ2-7; no firm D call. The source material was PBMCs, sampled around atezolizumab (anti-PD-L1) treatment. This TCR was sampled from a man in his sixties with urothelial cancer. DNA of the CDR3: TGTGCCAGTAGTATAGATATGGAGTCCTACGAGCAGTACTTC. Translation: CASSIDMESYEQYF.